The rows below give T cell receptor beta chains drawn from one sample of a study of T cell repertoires in cytomegalovirus infection. TCRdb itself ran the reads through MiXCR, one entry per CDR3 protein. Of about 250,000 distinct CDR3 sequences listed, 5% to 8.5% are singletons. The specimen was PBMCs. Receptors were obtained from a human donor in good health (CMV status not recorded). Some clones in this sample may be carry-over from other donors' samples. Both conserved end residues are part of each CDR3. D genes are given only for firm matches. Where a row states a size, it is once, few, many or the class of an expanded clone; other rows omit it.

v_gene: TRBV5-1; d_gene: -; j_gene: TRBJ2-7; abundance: once; len: 15; CDR3aa: CASSSGLLPSYEQYF; CDR3nt: TGCGCCAGCAGTTCGGGCCTCCTCCCCTCCTACGAGCAGTACTTC
v_gene: TRBV4-2; d_gene: -; j_gene: TRBJ2-1; abundance: many; len: 14; CDR3aa: CASSHGGSYNEQFF; CDR3nt: TGTGCCAGCAGCCACGGCGGCTCCTACAATGAGCAGTTCTTC
v_gene: TRBV28; d_gene: -; j_gene: TRBJ2-2; abundance: many; len: 16; CDR3aa: CASSFSGVKGTGELFF; CDR3nt: TGTGCCAGCAGTTTTTCAGGGGTGAAGGGGACCGGGGAGCTGTTTTTT
v_gene: TRBV20-1; d_gene: TRBD1; j_gene: TRBJ1-1; abundance: many; len: 13; CDR3aa: CSARTGRATEAFF; CDR3nt: TGCAGTGCCCGGACAGGGCGGGCCACTGAAGCTTTCTTT
v_gene: TRBV11-2; d_gene: -; j_gene: TRBJ2-3; abundance: many; len: 16; CDR3aa: CASSLAGPGSTDTQYF; CDR3nt: TGTGCCAGCAGCTTAGCCGGACCCGGTAGCACAGATACGCAGTATTTT
v_gene: TRBV7-2; d_gene: -; j_gene: TRBJ2-4; abundance: many; len: 15; CDR3aa: CASSLGGELRNIQYF; CDR3nt: TGTGCCAGCAGCTTAGGAGGGGAGTTGCGAAACATTCAGTACTTC
v_gene: TRBV7-2; d_gene: -; j_gene: TRBJ2-3; abundance: many; len: 14; CDR3aa: CASSPWVSTDTQYF; CDR3nt: TGTGCCAGCAGCCCCTGGGTCTCGACCGATACGCAGTATTTT
v_gene: TRBV7-2; d_gene: -; j_gene: TRBJ2-1; abundance: many; len: 12; CDR3aa: CASSLALPSGTF; CDR3nt: TGTGCCAGCAGCTTAGCGCTCCCTTCTGGGACGTTC
v_gene: TRBV19; d_gene: -; j_gene: TRBJ2-1; abundance: many; len: 17; CDR3aa: CASSIDRQPTTYNEQFF; CDR3nt: TGTGCCAGTAGTATAGATAGGCAGCCTACCACCTACAATGAGCAGTTCTTC
v_gene: TRBV13; d_gene: TRBD1; j_gene: TRBJ2-3; abundance: few; len: 16; CDR3aa: CASSFRTGPSTDTQYF; CDR3nt: TGTGCCAGCAGCTTCCGGACAGGGCCTAGCACAGATACGCAGTATTTT
v_gene: TRBV7-3; d_gene: TRBD2; j_gene: TRBJ2-1; abundance: many; len: 15; CDR3aa: CASSSLAGTDNEQFF; CDR3nt: TGTGCCAGCAGCTCACTAGCGGGAACTGACAATGAGCAGTTCTTC
v_gene: TRBV28; d_gene: -; j_gene: TRBJ2-2; abundance: many; len: 15; CDR3aa: CASSFGRFPLGELFF; CDR3nt: TGTGCCAGCAGTTTCGGCAGGTTCCCCCTCGGGGAGCTGTTTTTT
v_gene: TRBV4-3; d_gene: -; j_gene: TRBJ1-4; abundance: many; len: 17; CDR3aa: CASSQGTAGTASEKLFF; CDR3nt: TGCGCCAGCAGCCAAGGTACAGCCGGGACGGCCAGTGAAAAACTGTTTTTT
v_gene: TRBV7-2; d_gene: -; j_gene: TRBJ1-1; abundance: many; len: 15; CDR3aa: CASSYTRGRGTEAFF; CDR3nt: TGTGCCAGCAGTTATACACGGGGTCGGGGTACTGAAGCTTTCTTT
v_gene: TRBV7-9; d_gene: TRBD1; j_gene: TRBJ2-7; abundance: -; len: 18; CDR3aa: CASSPINAAGTGLYEQYF; CDR3nt: TGTGCCAGCAGCCCTATAAATGCGGCCGGGACAGGGCTCTACGAGCAGTACTTC
v_gene: TRBV6-2/TRBV6-3; d_gene: -; j_gene: TRBJ1-1; abundance: many; len: 13; CDR3aa: CASDKGLNTEAFF; CDR3nt: TGTGCCAGCGATAAGGGCCTGAACACTGAAGCTTTCTTT
v_gene: TRBV2; d_gene: -; j_gene: TRBJ1-2; abundance: many; len: 13; CDR3aa: CASSEGGAGGYTF; CDR3nt: TGTGCCAGCAGTGAAGGAGGGGCAGGGGGCTACACCTTC
v_gene: TRBV12-3/TRBV12-4; d_gene: -; j_gene: TRBJ2-4; abundance: many; len: 14; CDR3aa: CASSLSDAIPFQYF; CDR3nt: TGTGCCAGCAGTTTATCGGACGCCATACCCTTTCAGTACTTC
v_gene: TRBV7-2; d_gene: -; j_gene: TRBJ2-2; abundance: many; len: 15; CDR3aa: CASSLIPMNTGELFF; CDR3nt: TGTGCCAGCAGCTTAATCCCGATGAACACCGGGGAGCTGTTTTTT
v_gene: TRBV23-1; d_gene: TRBD1; j_gene: TRBJ1-2; abundance: many; len: 17; CDR3aa: CASSQLMGTGYNYGYTF; CDR3nt: TGCGCCAGCAGTCAATTAATGGGGACAGGCTACAACTATGGCTACACCTTC